This T cell receptor beta chain was identified in a study of Ad26.COV2.S vaccination and SARS-CoV-2 variants. The wider study: It was the COV1001 Ad26.COV2.S trial arm that included the donor. Ad26.COV2.S shots went into the muscle once or twice, 56 days apart.

Concerning this clone itself: The antigen is unknown.

The ends were cut back, 3 bases at V and 4 bases at J, with 10 bases in the middle. The germline V gene encodes CDR1 LNHDA and CDR2 SQIVND (reference sequence). The CDR3 is 13 amino acids. Whole-study findings and limits: In vaccinated individuals, spike-specific CD8+ and CD4+ T cell responses reportedly displayed substantial breadth. TCR breadth and depth analyses may have underestimated total T cell responses.

The method was immunoSEQ multiplex PCR; TCRdb's version includes in-frame clones alone and lacks a portion of them. The sample carries roughly 420,000 clones, about 91% recorded once. Sample treatment: about 20 received Ad26.COV2.S at low or high dose, single or two shots; roughly five received placebo; per-sample allocation not given. Collection of the samples took place on day 63 after the first injection of vaccine or placebo. The V call is TRBV19, the J call TRBJ2-7; a possible D gene is TRBD1 (5 bases). The sample consisted of peripheral blood, taken in a trial of Ad26.COV2.S vaccine versus placebo. The TCR originated in a person between 18 and 65 years old who received the Ad26.COV2.S COVID-19 vaccine or a placebo. The CDR3 protein is CASSMTQGYEQYF. The CDR3 DNA is TGTGCCAGTAGTATGACCCAGGGATACGAGCAGTACTTC.